The present TCR beta chain was sequenced within a study of beta chain features in type 1 diabetes. For the study at large: Patient and healthy donor groups were alike in age, gender and cell yields. Overall study results and limits: Patients with Type 1 diabetes showed moderately but significantly shorter TCRB CDR3s in all four CD4+ subsets.

CDR3 length: 16 residues. The ends lost 5 bases at V and 2 bases at J; junction bases unmatched: 8. The V gene's germline CDR1 is MDHEN and CDR2 SYDVKM. Concerning this clone itself: Its antigen is unknown.

The isolated RNA, all of it, was reverse transcribed, so expressed TCRB transcripts were what got sequenced. Some clones are missing from TCRdb's copy, which holds only in-frame ones; the method was immunoSEQ multiplex PCR. The sample comprises a few hundred thousand clones, over 10% of which are singletons, and approximately 0.011% rests with the top ten. Sequenced input: naive CD4+ T cells from blood. This TCR came from a woman under 30 with type 1 diabetes. The rearrangement links TRBV28 to TRBJ2-3, with TRBD2 matching over 9 bases. CDR3 DNA sequence: TGTGCCAGCAGTACACCTTCTAGCGGGGTCACAGATACGCAGTATTTT. It translates to CASSTPSSGVTDTQYF. The entire variable domain, with the rest obtained from reference TRBV28 and TRBJ2-3, is as follows: DVKVTQSSRYLVKRTGEKVFLECVQDMDHENMFWYRQDPGLGLRLIYFSYDVKMKEKGDIPEGYSVSREKKERFSLILESASTNQTSMYLCASSTPSSGVTDTQYFGPGTRLTVL.